Shown below are 5 T cell receptor beta chains from a single sample sequenced in a study of memory CD4+ T cells and cytomegalovirus serostatus. Single viable CD3+CD4+CD8-CD45RO+ cells were sorted as the memory CD4+ T cells. Produced via immunoSEQ multiplex PCR; TCRdb's table is partial and in-frame only. The sample holds around 50,000 clones, 78% seen once. Sample: memory CD4+ T cells from blood. The receptors shown here come from an adult in good health and CMV-seronegative.

This clone has just a few counts. This chain links TRBV30 with TRBJ1-6; D is uncertain. V was clipped by 1 base and J by 3 bases, with 13 bases between them. CDR3 size: 16 residues. From germline, CDR1 is GTSNPN and CDR2 SVGIG (reference sequence). The CDR3 DNA sequence: TGTGCCTGGAGTGGGGCCCGTCTAGACTATAATTCACCCCTCCACTTT. Encoded protein: CAWSGARLDYNSPLHF.

By share, this clone ranks as medium-sized. The chain employs TRBV28 and TRBJ1-1; D remains unclear. This CDR3 comprises 12 residues. Germline lookup yields CDR1 MDHEN and CDR2 SYDVKM. Deletions cut 6 bases from V and 9 bases from J, with 14 bases between. CDR3 nucleotide sequence: TGTGCCAGCAGATCTGACGGCGTTAAAGCTTTCTTT. Translation gives CASRSDGVKAFF. The whole variable domain, remainder taken from reference TRBV28 and TRBJ1-1, is DVKVTQSSRYLVKRTGEKVFLECVQDMDHENMFWYRQDPGLGLRLIYFSYDVKMKEKGDIPEGYSVSREKKERFSLILESASTNQTSMYLCASRSDGVKAFFGQGTRLTVV.

This clone was observed a few times. The gene calls are TRBV7-9 and TRBJ2-4; either TRBD1 or TRBD2 may fit D (5 bases each). Germline loops: CDR1 SEHNR, CDR2 FQNEAQ (reference sequence). Trimming stripped 4 bases from V and 8 bases from J, with 18 bases between. The CDR3 extends over 15 amino acids. The CDR3 nucleotides are TGTGCCAGCAGCTCGAAAACCCGCCTGGGGGACATTCAGTACTTC. The encoded protein is CASSSKTRLGDIQYF.

This clone was observed a few times. The chain couples TRBV7-3 to TRBJ2-7; D gene ambiguous. The CDR3 is 13 amino acids. Per the germline V gene, CDR1 is SGHTA and CDR2 is FQGTGA. V lost 3 bases and J lost 5, with 11 bases in between. In DNA, the CDR3 is TGTGCCAGCAGCTTCGGGCCTCGGGACGAGCAGTACTTC. It yields the protein CASSFGPRDEQYF.

The chain combines TRBV27 with TRBJ1-2, with 8 positions matching TRBD1. CDR3 size: 13 residues. Germline V lookup: CDR1 MNHEY, CDR2 SMNVEV (reference sequence). The V and J ends lost 5 bases and 7 bases, in that order; junction bases with no gene match: 6. The CDR3 DNA reads as TGTGCCAGCAGTCCCTGGACAGGGTCTGGCTACACCTTC. Protein product: CASSPWTGSGYTF.